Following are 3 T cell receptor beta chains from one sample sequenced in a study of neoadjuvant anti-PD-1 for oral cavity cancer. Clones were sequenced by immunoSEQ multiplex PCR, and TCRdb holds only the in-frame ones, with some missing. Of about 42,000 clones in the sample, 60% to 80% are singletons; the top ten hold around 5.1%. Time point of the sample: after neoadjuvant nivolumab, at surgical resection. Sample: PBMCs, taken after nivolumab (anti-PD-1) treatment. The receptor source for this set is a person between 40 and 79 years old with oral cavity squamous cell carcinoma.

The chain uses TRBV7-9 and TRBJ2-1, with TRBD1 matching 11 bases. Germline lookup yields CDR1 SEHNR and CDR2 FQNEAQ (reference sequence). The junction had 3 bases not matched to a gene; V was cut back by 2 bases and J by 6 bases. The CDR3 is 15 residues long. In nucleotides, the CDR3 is TGTGCCAGCAGCTTATTAGGACAGGGGGCCAATGAGCAGTTCTTC. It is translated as CASSLLGQGANEQFF. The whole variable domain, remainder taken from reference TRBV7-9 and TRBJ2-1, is DTGVSQNPRHKITKRGQNVTFRCDPISEHNRLYWYRQTLGQGPEFLTYFQNEAQLEKSRLLSDRFSAERPKGSFSTLEIQRTEQGDSAMYLCASSLLGQGANEQFFGPGTRLTVL.

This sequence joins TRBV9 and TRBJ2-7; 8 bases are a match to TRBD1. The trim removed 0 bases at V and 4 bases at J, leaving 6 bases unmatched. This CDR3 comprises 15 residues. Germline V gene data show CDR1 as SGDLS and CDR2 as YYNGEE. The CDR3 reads CASSVEAGGQYEQYF. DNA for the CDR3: TGTGCCAGCAGCGTAGAGGCAGGGGGCCAGTACGAGCAGTACTTC. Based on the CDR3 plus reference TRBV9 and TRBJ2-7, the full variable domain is DSGVTQTPKHLITATGQRVTLRCSPRSGDLSVYWYQQSLDQGLQFLIQYYNGEERAKGNILERFSAQQFPDLHSELNLSSLELGDSALYFCASSVEAGGQYEQYFGPGTRLTVT.

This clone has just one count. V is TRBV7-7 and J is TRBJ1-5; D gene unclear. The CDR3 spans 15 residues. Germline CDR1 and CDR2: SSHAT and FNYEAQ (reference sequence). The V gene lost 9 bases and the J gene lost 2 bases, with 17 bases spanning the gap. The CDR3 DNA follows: TGTGCCAGACCATCAAAGAGGGAATGCAATCAGCCCCAGCATTTT. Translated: CARPSKRECNQPQHF.